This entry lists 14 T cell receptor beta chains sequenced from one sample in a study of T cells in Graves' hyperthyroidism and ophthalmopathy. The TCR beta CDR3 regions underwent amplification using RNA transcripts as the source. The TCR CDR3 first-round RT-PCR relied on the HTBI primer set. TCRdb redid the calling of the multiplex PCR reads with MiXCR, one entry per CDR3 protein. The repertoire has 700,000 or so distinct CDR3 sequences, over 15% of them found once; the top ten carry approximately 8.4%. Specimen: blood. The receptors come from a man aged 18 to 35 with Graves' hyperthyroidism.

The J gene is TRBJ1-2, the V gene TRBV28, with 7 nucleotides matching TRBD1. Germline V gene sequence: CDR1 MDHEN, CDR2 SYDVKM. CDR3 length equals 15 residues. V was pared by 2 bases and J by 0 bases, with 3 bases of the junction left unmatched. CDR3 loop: CASSLGTASNYGYTF. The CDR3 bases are TGTGCCAGCAGTTTAGGGACAGCCTCTAACTATGGCTACACCTTC.

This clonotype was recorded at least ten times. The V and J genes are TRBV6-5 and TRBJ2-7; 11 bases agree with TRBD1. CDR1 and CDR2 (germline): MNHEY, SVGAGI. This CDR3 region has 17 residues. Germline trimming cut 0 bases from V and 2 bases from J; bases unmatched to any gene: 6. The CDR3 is CASSYSVGQGVTYEQYF. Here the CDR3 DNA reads TGTGCCAGCAGTTACTCGGTGGGACAGGGGGTGACCTACGAGCAGTACTTC.

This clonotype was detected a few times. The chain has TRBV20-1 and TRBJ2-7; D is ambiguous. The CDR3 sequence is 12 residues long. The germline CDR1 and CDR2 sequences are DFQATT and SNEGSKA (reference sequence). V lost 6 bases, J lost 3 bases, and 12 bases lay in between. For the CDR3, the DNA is TGCAGTGCGGCCGACGGCGGCTACGAGCAGTACTTC. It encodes CSAADGGYEQYF.

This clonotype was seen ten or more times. The DNA of the CDR3 is TGTGCCAGCAGTTTTAGGGAATACAATGAGCAGTTCTTC. Its translation is CASSFREYNEQFF. V gene TRBV28 combines with J gene TRBJ2-1; D unclear. The CDR3 has 13 amino acids. V gave up 3 bases and J gave up 4 bases, with 7 bases separating them. Germline assignment: CDR1 MDHEN and CDR2 SYDVKM. The complete variable domain, with remaining parts taken from reference TRBV28 and TRBJ2-1, reads DVKVTQSSRYLVKRTGEKVFLECVQDMDHENMFWYRQDPGLGLRLIYFSYDVKMKEKGDIPEGYSVSREKKERFSLILESASTNQTSMYLCASSFREYNEQFFGPGTRLTVL.

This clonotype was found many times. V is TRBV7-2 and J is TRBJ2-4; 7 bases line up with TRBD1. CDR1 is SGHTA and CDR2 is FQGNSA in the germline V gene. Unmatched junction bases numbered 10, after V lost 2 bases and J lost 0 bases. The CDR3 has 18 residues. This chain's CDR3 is CASSLMTGPTLAKNIQYF. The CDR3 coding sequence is TGTGCCAGCAGCTTAATGACAGGGCCCACATTAGCCAAAAACATTCAGTACTTC.

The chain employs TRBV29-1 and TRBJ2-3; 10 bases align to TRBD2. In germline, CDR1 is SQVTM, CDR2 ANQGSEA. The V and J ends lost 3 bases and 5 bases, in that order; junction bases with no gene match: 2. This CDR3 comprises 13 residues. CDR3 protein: CSVDLAGVDTQYF. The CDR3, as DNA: TGCAGCGTTGACCTAGCGGGGGTAGATACGCAGTATTTT.

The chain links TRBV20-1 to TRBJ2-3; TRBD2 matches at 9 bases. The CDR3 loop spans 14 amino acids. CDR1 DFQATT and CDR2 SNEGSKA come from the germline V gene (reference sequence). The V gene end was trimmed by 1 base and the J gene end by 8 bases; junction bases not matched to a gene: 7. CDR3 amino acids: CSARAGTSSSTQYF. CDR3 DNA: TGCAGTGCTAGAGCCGGGACTAGCAGTAGTACGCAGTATTTT.

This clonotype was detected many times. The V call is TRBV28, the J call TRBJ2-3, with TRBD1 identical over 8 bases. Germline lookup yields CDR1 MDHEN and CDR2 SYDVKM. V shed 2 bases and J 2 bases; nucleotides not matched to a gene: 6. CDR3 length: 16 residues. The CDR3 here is CASSLGQGPPTDTQYF. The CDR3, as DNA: TGTGCCAGCAGTTTAGGACAGGGCCCCCCCACAGATACGCAGTATTTT.

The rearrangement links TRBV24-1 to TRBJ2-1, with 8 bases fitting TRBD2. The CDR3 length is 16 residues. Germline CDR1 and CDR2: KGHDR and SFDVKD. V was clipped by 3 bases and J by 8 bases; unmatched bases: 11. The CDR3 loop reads CATSDGTSQKYDEQFF. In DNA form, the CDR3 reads TGTGCCACCAGTGATGGGACTAGTCAGAAGTACGATGAGCAGTTCTTC.

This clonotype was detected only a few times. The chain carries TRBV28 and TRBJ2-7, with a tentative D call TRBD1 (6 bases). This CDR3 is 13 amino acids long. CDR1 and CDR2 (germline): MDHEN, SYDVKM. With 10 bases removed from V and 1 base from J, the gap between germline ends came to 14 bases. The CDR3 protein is CATEEGESYEQYF. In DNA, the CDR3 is TGTGCCACCGAAGAGGGGGAATCCTACGAGCAGTACTTC.

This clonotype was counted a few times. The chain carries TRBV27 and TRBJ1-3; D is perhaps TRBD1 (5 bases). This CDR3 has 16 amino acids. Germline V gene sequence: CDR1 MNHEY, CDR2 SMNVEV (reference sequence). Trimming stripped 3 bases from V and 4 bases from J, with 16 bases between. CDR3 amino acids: CASSFWREGVGNTIYF. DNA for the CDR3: TGTGCCAGCAGTTTTTGGCGGGAAGGGGTCGGAAACACCATATATTTT.

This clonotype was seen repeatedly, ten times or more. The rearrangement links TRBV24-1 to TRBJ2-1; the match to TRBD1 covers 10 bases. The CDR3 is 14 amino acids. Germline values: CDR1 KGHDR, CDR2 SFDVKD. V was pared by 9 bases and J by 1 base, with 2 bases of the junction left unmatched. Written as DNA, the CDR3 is TGTGCCACCTCGGACAGGGGGTCCTACAATGAGCAGTTCTTC. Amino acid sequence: CATSDRGSYNEQFF.

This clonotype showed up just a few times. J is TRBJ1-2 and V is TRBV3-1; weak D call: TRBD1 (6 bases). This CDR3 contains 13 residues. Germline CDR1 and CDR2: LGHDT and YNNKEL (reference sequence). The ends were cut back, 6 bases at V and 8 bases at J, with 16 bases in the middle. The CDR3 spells CASSPRQAPGYTF. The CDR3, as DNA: TGTGCCAGCAGTCCTCGACAGGCACCCGGCTACACCTTC.

This chain's CDR3 is CSASPPGQRSYGYTF. The CDR3, as DNA: TGCAGTGCTAGCCCCCCGGGACAGCGATCCTATGGCTACACCTTC. This chain links TRBV20-1 with TRBJ1-2, with 7 bases matching TRBD1. Germline V gives CDR1 DFQATT, CDR2 SNEGSKA (reference sequence). The CDR3 consists of 15 residues. V trimming: 3 bases; J trimming: 4 bases; junction bases outside the gene matches: 11.